This paragraph covers one T cell receptor beta chain sequence. This entry belongs to a study of blood T cell repertoires in COVID-19. Overall study context: COVID-19 samples, acute and convalescent, were from the United States, Italy and Spain.

In the authors' methods: The authors estimated nucleated cell counts from reference gene primer amplification. Assay used: immunoSEQ multiplex PCR; TCRdb lists only in-frame clones, some missing. That table gives V, J and clone size, and the DNA gave D and trimming. The sample includes 250,000 to 300,000 clones, just over 85% of them seen just once. Those enrolled, adults aged 18 to 89 years, came from roughly 23 US areas. The germline V and J ends were trimmed by 0 bases and 3 bases, with 3 bases remaining between them. The CDR3 is 13 residues long. Germline CDR1 reads WSHSY; CDR2 reads SAAADI. Specimen: PBMCs or T cells enriched from blood (not recorded which). This TCR derives from a man aged 18 to 30 who had recovered from COVID-19. The rearrangement links TRBV10-2 to TRBJ1-3; D ambiguous. The CDR3 protein is CASSESGGNTIYF. The DNA of the CDR3 is TGCGCCAGCAGTGAGTCCGGTGGAAACACCATATATTTT.